A selection of T cell receptor beta chains follows, all from one sample in a study of cytomegalovirus exposure and HLA in healthy donors. Repertoires were generated with immunoSEQ multiplex PCR, while TCRdb's copy carries only in-frame clones and drops some. The table lists some 150,000 clones, 72% of them singletons. The sample taken for sequencing was PBMCs. These receptors all come from a man aged 45 to 65 in good health and CMV-seropositive. Each CDR3 is given with its conserved first and last residue. The D gene is left open where the match is weak. Expanded clones are given a class, and other clones once, few, many or no size at all.

size	V	D	J	CDR3	DNA
NA	TRBV19	NA	TRBJ1-1	CASSISPSTGTEAFF	TGTGCCAGTAGTATATCGCCCAGCACAGGCACTGAAGCTTTCTTT
NA	TRBV10-3	NA	TRBJ2-2	CAISRGGGGGELFF	TGTGCCATCAGTCGAGGCGGGGGCGGCGGGGAGCTGTTTTTT
few	TRBV11-2	NA	TRBJ1-3	CASSLPGVLQGNTIYF	TGTGCCAGCAGCTTGCCCGGGGTCCTCCAAGGAAACACCATATATTTT
few	TRBV6-4	NA	TRBJ1-1	CASSYSLQGPHNTEAFF	TGTGCCAGCAGTTACTCGTTGCAGGGGCCCCATAACACTGAAGCTTTCTTT
NA	TRBV4-1	TRBD2	TRBJ2-1	CASSHLLWAGGDNEQFF	TGCGCCAGCAGCCACCTCCTATGGGCGGGGGGGGACAATGAGCAGTTCTTC
NA	TRBV7-9	TRBD1	TRBJ2-7	CASSLNTGVRAYEQYF	TGTGCCAGCAGCTTGAACACAGGGGTCCGGGCTTACGAGCAGTACTTC
NA	TRBV7-6	TRBD2	TRBJ2-5	CASSLPLAGAGETQYF	TGTGCCAGCAGCCTACCCTTAGCGGGGGCAGGGGAGACCCAGTACTTC
NA	TRBV7-7	TRBD2	TRBJ2-5	CASSPERGGPKSRETQYF	TGTGCCAGCAGCCCTGAGCGCGGGGGGCCTAAATCGAGAGAGACCCAGTACTTC
few	TRBV5-1	NA	TRBJ2-5	CASSLESSFETQYF	TGCGCCAGCAGCTTGGAGAGTAGCTTCGAGACCCAGTACTTC
NA	TRBV11-2	NA	TRBJ2-5	CASSLDYNGDQYF	TGTGCCAGCAGCTTAGACTACAACGGGGACCAGTACTTC
few	TRBV4-1	TRBD2	TRBJ2-7	CASSQGEGLAYEQYF	TGCGCCAGCAGCCAAGGGGAAGGACTAGCCTACGAGCAGTACTTC
few	TRBV27	NA	TRBJ1-6	CASSLMDSYNSPLHF	TGTGCCAGCAGTTTGATGGACAGCTATAATTCACCCCTCCACTTT
NA	TRBV11-2	TRBD1	TRBJ1-1	CASSSRQGVNTEAFF	TGTGCCAGCAGCTCCCGACAGGGGGTGAACACTGAAGCTTTCTTT
NA	TRBV28	NA	TRBJ2-5	CASSFLRDQETQYF	TGTGCCAGCAGTTTTTTAAGAGACCAAGAGACCCAGTACTTC
NA	TRBV7-2	TRBD2	TRBJ2-5	CASSRRTSGSDETQYF	TGTGCCAGCAGCCGCCGGACTAGCGGGAGTGACGAGACCCAGTACTTC
medium-sized	TRBV4-3	NA	TRBJ1-5	CASSPLVASGPQHF	TGCGCCAGCAGCCCGCTCGTAGCATCGGGGCCCCAGCATTTT
NA	TRBV29-1	TRBD2	TRBJ2-7	CSVSSGGAYEQYF	TGCAGCGTCTCTAGCGGGGGGGCCTACGAGCAGTACTTC
NA	TRBV5-1	TRBD1	TRBJ2-7	CASSLGDSYLYEQYF	TGCGCCAGCAGCTTGGGGGACAGTTACCTCTACGAGCAGTACTTC
NA	TRBV5-1	TRBD1	TRBJ1-5	CASSLTGGENQPQHF	TGCGCCAGCAGTTTAACAGGGGGAGAAAATCAGCCCCAGCATTTT
once	TRBV25-1	TRBD1	TRBJ1-2	CASSDRDRSLNGYTF	TGTGCCAGCAGTGACCGGGACAGGTCCCTAAATGGCTACACCTTC
NA	TRBV2	NA	TRBJ1-5	CASTSDGGSRQPQHF	TGTGCCAGCACCTCCGACGGGGGGTCTCGTCAGCCCCAGCATTTT
NA	TRBV5-6	NA	TRBJ1-1	CASSPPPQLMNTEAFF	TGTGCCAGCAGCCCCCCCCCACAGCTCATGAACACTGAAGCTTTCTTT
few	TRBV6-5	NA	TRBJ2-1	CASSYGGGVDEQFF	TGTGCCAGCAGTTACGGAGGGGGCGTCGATGAGCAGTTCTTC
NA	TRBV9	NA	TRBJ1-1	CASSVGPGTEAFF	TGTGCCAGCAGCGTTGGTCCCGGCACTGAAGCTTTCTTT
few	TRBV5-1	NA	TRBJ1-1	CASSTGTKNTEAFF	TGCGCCAGCAGTACAGGGACGAAGAACACTGAAGCTTTCTTT
NA	TRBV7-2	NA	TRBJ1-3	CASSERVSPTGTIYF	TGTGCCAGCAGCGAACGGGTTAGCCCGACGGGCACCATATATTTT
NA	TRBV7-8	NA	TRBJ2-3	CASSLASGYGDTQYF	TGTGCCAGCAGCTTAGCATCGGGATACGGAGATACGCAGTATTTT